This T cell receptor (beta chain) emerged from a study of blood T cells in healthy people across ages. Study conclusions and caveats: Unsorted PBMC input precluded a conclusive naive versus antigen-experienced comparison. Strong correlation linked observed beta diversity and percent naive T cells.

This clonotype was seen many times. Its antigen is unidentified. The CDR3 has 15 residues. V was clipped by 6 bases and J by 6 bases, with 21 bases between them. Germline lookup yields CDR1 MNHEY and CDR2 SMNVEV (reference sequence). The second PCR ran about 6 to 12 cycles with a sample-barcoded 5' primer and J-beta primers. Via MiXCR, TCRdb re-called the 5' RACE reads, giving one row per CDR3 protein. The repertoire includes 1.5 million to 2 million distinct CDR3 sequences, approximately 30% of them detected once, and over 7% sits in the top ten. The gene calls are TRBV27 and TRBJ2-7; D perhaps matches TRBD1 (6 bases). The specimen sequenced was blood. The TCR was taken from a woman aged 25-40 years in good health. The CDR3, as DNA: TGTGCCAGCAGCCACGGGACACTGGACCCTAGCGAGCAGTACTTC. Residues: CASSHGTLDPSEQYF.